The sequence of this TCR beta chain was determined in a study of regulatory T cells in long-lasting Graves disease. Points on this clonotype: Its matching antigen is unknown.

Time point here: persistent/refractory GD, antithyroid drugs over 5 years with positive TRAb. The TCR library was prepared using RNA isolated from PBMCs. Building the TCR beta libraries relied on iRepertoire HTBI primers, and CDR3 regions underwent Arm-PCR. One entry per CDR3 protein, called by TCRdb with MiXCR from the multiplex PCR reads. The profile shows hundreds of thousands of distinct CDR3 sequences, about 20% of them singletons. Notes on the study in general: Whereas new patients shared some 990 public clonotypes, persistent patients shared more, at about 2,700. Newly diagnosed patients had higher TCR diversity than persistent Graves' patients did. Small numbers of samples may have cut accuracy.

Germline CDR1 LNHDA, CDR2 SQIVND (reference sequence). Trimming took 7 bases from V and 8 from J, leaving 17 bases between them. This CDR3 has 13 residues. The receptor comes from a female donor with Graves disease. This specimen was peripheral blood mononuclear cells (PBMCs), taken when the disease was refractory, from a patient treated with antithyroid drugs. V is TRBV19 and J is TRBJ1-2; D unclear. CDR3 nucleotide sequence: TGTGCCAGTAATACATTGCTGTCGGCCGGCTACACCTTC. Translation gives CASNTLLSAGYTF.